The next 2 T cell receptor beta chains were all read from a single sample in a study of blood T cell repertoires in COVID-19. Generated by immunoSEQ multiplex PCR, the TCRdb table keeps only in-frame clones and is missing some. The sample consists of under 200,000 clones, more than 60% of them appearing once. The sequenced sample consisted of peripheral blood. These receptors were collected from a man in his 60s with acute or convalescent COVID-19.

The chain links TRBV4-2 to TRBJ1-5; D is unclear. This CDR3 spans 17 amino acids. CDR1 and CDR2 from the germline V gene are LGHNA and YNFKEQ. V was cut by 0 bases and J by 0 bases, with 12 bases left in between. The DNA for the CDR3 is TGTGCCAGCAGCCAAGAGTCCACAGAGTATAGCAATCAGCCCCAGCATTTT. As protein: CASSQESTEYSNQPQHF.

This clone occurred a few times. This rearrangement joins TRBV6-5 to TRBJ2-5; 9 bases fit TRBD1. The CDR3 extends over 15 amino acids. Germline values: CDR1 MNHEY, CDR2 SVGAGI. V lost 5 bases, J lost 1 base, and 5 bases stayed unmatched. This chain's CDR3 is CASSMTGGVQETQYF. The CDR3 coding sequence is TGTGCCAGCAGTATGACAGGGGGAGTCCAAGAGACCCAGTACTTC.